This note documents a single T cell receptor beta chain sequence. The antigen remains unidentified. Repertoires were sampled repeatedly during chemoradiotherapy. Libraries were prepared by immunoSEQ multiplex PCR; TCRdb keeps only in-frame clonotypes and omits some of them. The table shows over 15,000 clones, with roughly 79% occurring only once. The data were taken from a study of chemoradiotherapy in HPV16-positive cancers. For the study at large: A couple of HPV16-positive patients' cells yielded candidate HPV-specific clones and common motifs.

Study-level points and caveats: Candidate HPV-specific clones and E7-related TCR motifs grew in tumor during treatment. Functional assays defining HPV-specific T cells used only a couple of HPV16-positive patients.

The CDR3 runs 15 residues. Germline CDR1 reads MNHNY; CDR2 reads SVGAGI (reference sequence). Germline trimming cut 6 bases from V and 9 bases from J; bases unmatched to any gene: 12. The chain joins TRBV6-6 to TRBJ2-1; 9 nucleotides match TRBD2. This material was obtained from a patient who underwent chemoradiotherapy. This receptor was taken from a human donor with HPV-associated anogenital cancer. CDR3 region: CASRPISGGFPEQFF. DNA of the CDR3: TGTGCCAGCAGACCTATTAGCGGGGGTTTTCCTGAGCAGTTCTTC.